This T cell receptor (beta chain) was identified during a study of blood T cell repertoires in COVID-19 (dated by TCRdb to 2020 to 2021). Concerning the study at large: Collaborator samples came from the United States, Italy and Spain and covered acute and convalescent phases of COVID-19. Samples came from the ongoing ImmuneRACE study (first 160 participants) plus 1,254 subjects from 6 global collaborators. The material from the prospective study consisted of cDNA or gDNA derived from T cells, B-cell-depleted T cells, or PBMCs. A freely available public database, intended as a resource for researchers studying the immune response to SARS-CoV-2, is where the repertoires were released. A de-identified subject ID, COVID-19 status, age in years and sex were almost always included in the sample metadata. Deeply sampled blood TCRbeta repertoires from subjects exposed to, actively infected with, or recovered from COVID-19 were included in the dataset. Where available, HLA class I and class II types were obtained from metadata supplied by the sample provider rather than from assay-based typing.

What the authors observed across the whole study: The amount of clinical and demographic metadata varied by source and participant and was provided uncurated.

Another Seattle source contributed samples from volunteer blood donors who had recovered from COVID-19. The collaborating institutions used their own protocols to collect whole blood in K2EDTA tubes. For TCRbeta analysis, collaborator samples were shipped as frozen whole blood, as isolated PBMCs, or as DNA extracted from either sample type. On this clone: No cognate antigen has been identified for it. No base qualities exist here, and no much larger clone lies one base off it.

The CDR3 has 15 amino acids, counting the end cysteine and phenylalanine. Of the read, only the CDR3 DNA is kept; its 45 bases are in frame from base 1. Sequences SGHTA (CDR1) and FQGNSA (CDR2) are obtained from the germline V gene. Trimming at the junction amounts to 4 bases on V and 0 bases on J, and the germline ends lie 12 bases apart. TCRbeta CDR3 regions were amplified from genomic DNA using the immunoSEQ Assay, a bias-controlled multiplex PCR. The paper's processing steps were these. The number of nucleated cells in each sample was estimated from the amplification of reference gene primers within the assay. To quantify the absolute abundance of each unique TCRbeta CDR3 rearrangement, sequence reads were collapsed and filtered. For each sample, productive Simpson clonality was calculated by taking the square root of Simpson's diversity index across productive rearrangements. In its TCRdb copy, this immuneACCESS table keeps in-frame sequences only and misses some clones. Where compared with another copy, unresolved V genes explain less than half of these, and the others have no known cause. The V and J calls and clone size were taken over from that table, and D and trimming were inferred from the DNA. The sample has over 300,000 clones on record, around 92% of them singletons. In total, the top ten clones hold nearly 6.5% of the sample.

The sequence was collected from a man aged 18-30 years who had recovered from COVID-19. Sequenced input: peripheral blood. The V and J segments used are TRBV7-2 and TRBJ1-2; the D gene identity is not certain. The sequenced DNA: TGTGCCAGCAGCTATACGTTCGACTCTAACTATGGCTACACCTTC. The encoded protein is CASSYTFDSNYGYTF.